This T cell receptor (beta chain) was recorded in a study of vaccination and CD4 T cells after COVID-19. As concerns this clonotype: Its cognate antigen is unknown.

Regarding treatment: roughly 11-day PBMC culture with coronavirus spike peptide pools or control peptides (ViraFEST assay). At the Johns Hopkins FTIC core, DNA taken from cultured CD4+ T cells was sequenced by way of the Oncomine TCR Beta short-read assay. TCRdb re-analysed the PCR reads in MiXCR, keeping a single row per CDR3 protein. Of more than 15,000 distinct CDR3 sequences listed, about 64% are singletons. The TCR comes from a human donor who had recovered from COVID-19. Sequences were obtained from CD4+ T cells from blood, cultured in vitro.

The CDR3 DNA follows: TGCAGTGCTAGGCCCGGCAGCAATCAGCCCCAGCATTTT. It specifies CSARPGSNQPQHF. The chain links TRBV20-1 to TRBJ1-5; no firm D call. The germline V gene encodes CDR1 DFQATT and CDR2 SNEGSKA (reference sequence). The CDR3 runs to 13 residues. The V end lost 3 bases, the J end lost 1 base, and 7 bases lay between the germline ends.